The clone carrying this T cell receptor beta chain has at least ten counts. Every ophthalmopathy donor presented moderate-to-severe activity, CAS ≥3, NOSPECS ≥4 and duration under 3 months. The data are from a study of Graves' ophthalmopathy and Graves' hyperthyroidism. V was trimmed by 5 bases and J by 0 bases, leaving 11 bases between them. Looked up from germline, CDR1 is SGHAT and CDR2 is FQNNGV. CDR3 length: 14 residues. Transcripts of RNA were the source for amplifying TCR beta CDR3 regions. Second-round multiplex PCR followed a first-round RT-PCR using HTBI primers. TCRdb itself ran the multiplex PCR reads through MiXCR, one entry per CDR3 protein. This repertoire shows approximately 700,000 distinct CDR3 sequences, more than 40% found once; its top ten account for over 2.5%.

The chain carries TRBV11-2 and TRBJ2-7, with a tentative D call TRBD1 (6 bases). This TCR derives from an adult man with Graves' ophthalmopathy. The sample was peripheral blood. The CDR3 sequence is CASSLHRDSYEQYF. CDR3 DNA sequence: TGTGCCAGCAGCCTTCACAGGGACTCCTACGAGCAGTACTTC.